This record concerns one T cell receptor beta chain sequence. The antigen remains unidentified. RNA was extracted from bulk tissue without any cell sorting. The normal lung tissue was taken more than 3 cm from the tumor edge. Donors were chemotherapy-naive, newly diagnosed lung cancer surgical patients in China, August–late 2014. The data derive from a study of tumor and adjacent non-tumor tissue in lung cancer. The study, taken as a whole, reports: In normal lung, the top 100 clones were significantly more dominant than in tumor.

Three rounds of nested PCR, following a modified ARM-PCR protocol, produced the TCRbeta library. TCRdb reprocessed the multiplex PCR reads via MiXCR and lists one record per CDR3 protein. This sample yields 80,000 or so distinct CDR3 sequences, of which approximately 81% are seen a single time; 51% belongs to the top ten. This TCR was recovered from a man aged 60-69 years with non-small cell lung cancer. The sample comprised distant non-tumor lung tissue.

Written as DNA, the CDR3 is TGTGCCAGCAGTGAGGACAGGGGCGACATTGTAGCTTTCTTT. It encodes CASSEDRGDIVAFF. The chain recombines TRBV6-1 with TRBJ1-1, with 9 bases that match TRBD1. Germline lookup yields CDR1 MNHNS and CDR2 SASEGT. The CDR3 consists of 14 residues. Trimming cost V 3 bases and J 10 bases; bases outside gene matches: 9.